One sample yielded the 31 T cell receptor beta chains listed below, sequenced in a study of shared clonotypes between healthy human individuals. Clones were read by immunoSEQ multiplex PCR, and TCRdb kept only the in-frame ones, dropping some. The repertoire has approximately 590,000 clones, over 95% of them found once; the top ten carry around 0.11%. Naive CD8 cells comprised CD45RO-negative, CCR7-positively selected cells, excluding terminally differentiated effector memory CD45RA+ cells. The sample comprised naive CD8+ T cells sorted from blood. Receptors originate from a woman aged 25 to 39 in good health.

The chain combines TRBV19 with TRBJ1-4; maybe TRBD1 (5 bases). The CDR3 length is 15 residues. V lost 5 bases and J lost 0, with 10 bases in between. Germline V gene sequence: CDR1 LNHDA, CDR2 SQIVND (reference sequence). The CDR3 protein is CASSATTATNEKLFF. DNA for the CDR3: TGTGCCAGTAGTGCCACGACAGCAACTAATGAAAAACTGTTTTTT.

The chain links TRBV28 to TRBJ1-2, with TRBD1 identical over 9 bases. V lost 2 bases to trimming and J lost 8 bases; unmatched junction nucleotides: 12. Germline V gene data show CDR1 as MDHEN and CDR2 as SYDVKM. CDR3 length: 16 amino acids. CDR3 sequence (DNA): TGTGCCAGCAGTTTAATTGGACGCCGGACAGGGGACGGCTACACCTTC. It specifies CASSLIGRRTGDGYTF.

The gene calls are TRBV9 and TRBJ2-6; D unclear. CDR1 and CDR2 from the germline V gene are SGDLS and YYNGEE. V was pared by 3 bases and J by 0 bases, with 16 bases between. The CDR3 length is 18 residues. The DNA for the CDR3 is TGTGCCAGCAGCGACCCCGGAGAAGCTAGCTCTGGGGCCAACGTCCTGACTTTC. This translates into CASSDPGEASSGANVLTF.

The chain employs TRBV15 and TRBJ2-7, with no clear D. This CDR3 has 13 amino acids. The ends were cut back, 0 bases at V and 4 bases at J, with 7 bases in the middle. Germline V CDR1 and CDR2: LNHNV, YYDKDF (reference sequence). The CDR3 is CATSRDDGYEQYF. The CDR3 DNA reads as TGTGCCACCAGCAGAGATGACGGATACGAGCAGTACTTC.

The rearrangement joins TRBV5-1 to TRBJ2-7; 7 bases line up with TRBD2. Per the germline V gene, CDR1 is SGHRS and CDR2 is YFSETQ. The CDR3 extends over 14 amino acids. With 1 base clipped from V and 3 bases from J, the junction kept 4 bases outside the gene matches. CDR3: CASSLFGEGYEQYF. The CDR3 bases are TGCGCCAGCAGCTTGTTTGGGGAGGGCTACGAGCAGTACTTC.

The chain links TRBV6-6 to TRBJ2-5, with D unresolved. The CDR3 loop spans 15 amino acids. V lost 4 bases and J lost 0, with 12 bases in between. Germline V lookup: CDR1 MNHNY, CDR2 SVGAGI (reference sequence). The CDR3 nucleotides read TGTGCCAGCAGTTTGGGCAGGAAGTACCAAGAGACCCAGTACTTC. It translates to CASSLGRKYQETQYF.

The genes are TRBV10-3 and TRBJ1-1; D is unresolved. Trimming took off 2 bases at V and 3 bases at J, with 10 bases between the two ends. CDR1 and CDR2 from the germline V gene are ENHRY and SYGVKD. This CDR3 spans 14 amino acids. DNA for the CDR3: TGTGCCATCAGTGAGAGGAGCCAGGACACTGAAGCTTTCTTT. Its translation is CAISERSQDTEAFF.

The V call is TRBV4-1, the J call TRBJ2-7; TRBD1 agrees at 10 bases. The CDR3 length is 18 residues. The germline V gene encodes CDR1 MGHRA and CDR2 YSYEKL. The J segment lost 2 bases and the V segment lost 1 base, leaving 11 bases of the junction unmatched. CDR3 DNA: TGCGCCAGCAGCCAAGCCCCAATCCGGGACAGGGGAACCTACGAGCAGTACTTC. Translation gives CASSQAPIRDRGTYEQYF.

This clone was detected a few times. The sample has other DNA sequences that encode this CDR3 too. The rearrangement links TRBV9 to TRBJ2-5; D gene ambiguous. Germline lookup yields CDR1 SGDLS and CDR2 YYNGEE. The CDR3 covers 12 residues. The V and J ends lost 0 bases and 4 bases respectively, with 4 bases between them. CDR3 region: CASSVGGETQYF. The CDR3 DNA is TGTGCCAGCAGCGTAGGGGGAGAGACCCAGTACTTC.

V usage is TRBV6-5 and J usage is TRBJ2-7, with D tentatively TRBD1 (6 bases). The CDR3 is 14 amino acids. V shed 8 bases and J shed 3 bases, with 17 bases lying between them. From germline, CDR1 is MNHEY and CDR2 SVGAGI. CDR3 sequence (DNA): TGTGCCAGCGCCCCGTCGGGCAGGGGCTACGAGCAGTACTTC. This sequence encodes CASAPSGRGYEQYF.

V gene TRBV27 combines with J gene TRBJ2-1; D is unclear. Deletions cut 6 bases from V and 5 bases from J, with 14 bases between. CDR3 size: 14 residues. Germline V gives CDR1 MNHEY, CDR2 SMNVEV (reference sequence). DNA for the CDR3: TGTGCCAGCAGAACACTCCGGACCGACAATGAGCAGTTCTTC. Protein: CASRTLRTDNEQFF.

This chain joins TRBV27 and TRBJ1-5; D call uncertain. Trimming removed 3 bases at V and 0 bases at J, with 6 bases between. Germline CDR1 reads MNHEY; CDR2 reads SMNVEV (reference sequence). This CDR3 has 14 residues. The CDR3 bases are TGTGCCAGCAGTTTCTCGAATAGCAATCAGCCCCAGCATTTT. Protein: CASSFSNSNQPQHF.

This clone showed up just once. The J gene is TRBJ2-3, the V gene TRBV5-1; perhaps TRBD1 as D (6 bases). The germline CDR1 and CDR2 sequences are SGHRS and YFSETQ. The V gene lost 3 bases and the J gene lost 3 bases, with 17 bases spanning the gap. This CDR3 has 16 amino acids. CDR3 DNA: TGCGCCAGCAGCTGCGACCACAGGGAGTGTACAGATACGCAGTATTTT. It is translated as CASSCDHRECTDTQYF.

This clone was seen more than once but under ten times. The chain combines TRBV4-2 with TRBJ2-7; 9 bases fit TRBD2. This CDR3 contains 16 residues. Germline lookup yields CDR1 LGHNA and CDR2 YNFKEQ. Trimming cost V 2 bases and J 2 bases; bases outside gene matches: 7. DNA of the CDR3: TGTGCCAGCAGCCAATCAGCGGGAGGAGGGGCCTACGAGCAGTACTTC. Its protein product is CASSQSAGGGAYEQYF.

The gene calls are TRBV7-9 and TRBJ1-2; 8 bases match TRBD1. Trimming removed 5 bases from V and 14 bases from J; junction bases left unmatched: 10. Germline CDR1 reads SEHNR; CDR2 reads FQNEAQ (reference sequence). This CDR3 comprises 12 residues. The CDR3 nucleotides read TGTGCCAGCAGCCCAGGACAGGGCGGAGGTACCTTC. It codes for CASSPGQGGGTF.

As DNA, the CDR3 is TGCGCCAGCAGCTTGGTAAGGGAAGCCGGGGAGCTGTTTTTT. Protein: CASSLVREAGELFF. The J gene is TRBJ2-2, the V gene TRBV5-1; unclear D gene. CDR1 is SGHRS, CDR2 YFSETQ, per germline. The V gene lost 0 bases and the J gene lost 6 bases, with 9 bases spanning the gap. The CDR3 extends over 14 amino acids. Supplemented by reference TRBV5-1 and TRBJ2-2, the full variable domain reads KAGVTQTPRYLIKTRGQQVTLSCSPISGHRSVSWYQQTPGQGLQFLFEYFSETQRNKGNFPGRFSGRQFSNSRSEMNVSTLELGDSALYLCASSLVREAGELFFGEGSRLTVL.

The chain has TRBV7-8 and TRBJ2-5; D possibly corresponds to TRBD2 (5 bases). Trimming pared 2 bases from V and 3 bases from J, leaving 19 bases between. In germline, CDR1 is SGHVS, CDR2 FQNEAQ. The CDR3 sequence is 17 residues long. In DNA form, the CDR3 reads TGTGCCAGCAGCTTAAGGGCCTATAGCGAATATGAAGAGACCCAGTACTTC. Amino acids: CASSLRAYSEYEETQYF.

V and J are TRBV27 and TRBJ2-7; 8 nucleotides agree with TRBD1. Per germline, CDR1 MNHEY and CDR2 SMNVEV (reference sequence). V trimming: 3 bases; J trimming: 6 bases; junction bases outside the gene matches: 10. The CDR3 runs to 15 residues. This chain's CDR3 is CASSFSPDRAGEQYF. CDR3 nucleotides: TGTGCCAGCAGTTTCTCACCGGACAGGGCTGGCGAGCAGTACTTC.

V usage is TRBV7-9 and J usage is TRBJ1-2; D not certain. V lost 3 bases and J 0 bases, leaving 14 bases between the germline ends. Germline V lookup: CDR1 SEHNR, CDR2 FQNEAQ (reference sequence). The length of the CDR3 is 16 residues. The CDR3 spells CASSFSDGAANYGYTF. CDR3 in DNA: TGTGCCAGCAGCTTCTCGGACGGCGCCGCTAACTATGGCTACACCTTC. Full variable domain (remainder filled in from reference TRBV7-9 and TRBJ1-2): DTGVSQNPRHKITKRGQNVTFRCDPISEHNRLYWYRQTLGQGPEFLTYFQNEAQLEKSRLLSDRFSAERPKGSFSTLEIQRTEQGDSAMYLCASSFSDGAANYGYTFGSGTRLTVV.

The gene calls are TRBV7-9 and TRBJ2-1, with 9 bases aligning to TRBD1. Germline-derived CDR1 and CDR2 are SEHNR and FQNEAQ (reference sequence). Trimming at V came to 5 bases and at J to 3 bases, leaving 11 bases not matched to a gene. The CDR3 is 17 amino acids. CDR3 in amino acids: CASSTTLTGGFYNEQFF. CDR3 DNA sequence: TGTGCCAGCAGCACCACCTTAACAGGGGGCTTCTACAATGAGCAGTTCTTC.

This rearrangement joins TRBV5-6 to TRBJ1-4; 8 bases fit TRBD1. Germline V gene data show CDR1 as SGHDT and CDR2 as YYEEEE. The CDR3 is 13 amino acids. Trimming removed 4 bases from V and 7 bases from J; junction bases left unmatched: 3. The CDR3 sequence: CASSPDRGEKLFF. The CDR3, as DNA: TGTGCCAGCAGCCCCGACAGGGGTGAAAAACTGTTTTTT.

The chain is built from TRBV5-1 and TRBJ2-2, with 7 bases identical to TRBD1. Germline V gene data show CDR1 as SGHRS and CDR2 as YFSETQ. The CDR3 loop spans 13 amino acids. V trimming: 9 bases; J trimming: 6 bases; junction bases outside the gene matches: 8. CDR3: CANRQGLAGELFF. The CDR3, as DNA: TGCGCCAACAGACAGGGTTTGGCCGGGGAGCTGTTTTTT. The entire variable domain, with the rest obtained from reference TRBV5-1 and TRBJ2-2, is as follows: KAGVTQTPRYLIKTRGQQVTLSCSPISGHRSVSWYQQTPGQGLQFLFEYFSETQRNKGNFPGRFSGRQFSNSRSEMNVSTLELGDSALYLCANRQGLAGELFFGEGSRLTVL.

V is TRBV13 and J is TRBJ2-1, with 10 bases lining up with TRBD2. J lost 4 bases, V lost 1 base, and 7 bases had no gene match. CDR3 length equals 17 residues. CDR1 and CDR2 from the germline V gene are PRHDT and FYEKMQ (reference sequence). The CDR3 protein is CASSLASGRGLYNEQFF. The CDR3 nucleotides are TGTGCCAGCAGCTTAGCCAGCGGGAGGGGGCTTTACAATGAGCAGTTCTTC.

This clone was seen just once. The rearrangement joins TRBV7-9 to TRBJ1-1, with D unclear. Trimming removed 5 bases at V and 8 bases at J, with 15 bases between. CDR3 length: 13 residues. Germline V gene lookup returns CDR1 SEHNR and CDR2 FQNEAQ (reference sequence). The DNA for the CDR3 is TGTGCCAGCAGCCGGACCGGACCGCCAGAAGCTTTCTTT. Its translation: CASSRTGPPEAFF. Full variable domain (outside the CDR3, taken from reference TRBV7-9 and TRBJ1-1): DTGVSQNPRHKITKRGQNVTFRCDPISEHNRLYWYRQTLGQGPEFLTYFQNEAQLEKSRLLSDRFSAERPKGSFSTLEIQRTEQGDSAMYLCASSRTGPPEAFFGQGTRLTVV.

CDR3 sequence reads: CASSQASGYYNEQFF. The DNA of the CDR3 is TGTGCCAGCAGCCAAGCTTCAGGATACTACAATGAGCAGTTCTTC. The gene calls are TRBV14 and TRBJ2-1; no reliable D call. Germline assignment: CDR1 SGHDN and CDR2 FVKESK. With 1 base removed from V and 3 bases from J, the gap between germline ends came to 10 bases. There are 15 residues in the CDR3.

The chain combines TRBV19 with TRBJ2-2, with 9 positions matching TRBD2. Germline V lookup: CDR1 LNHDA, CDR2 SQIVND (reference sequence). V was clipped by 4 bases and J by 3 bases; unmatched bases: 12. The CDR3 extends over 18 amino acids. The CDR3 coding sequence is TGTGCCAGTAGTAGCGGTATGCTAGCGGGAAGGGACACCGGGGAGCTGTTTTTT. This translates into CASSSGMLAGRDTGELFF.

The chain employs TRBV7-9 and TRBJ2-5; D call uncertain. The CDR3 spans 15 residues. Germline values: CDR1 SEHNR, CDR2 FQNEAQ (reference sequence). V lost 8 bases, J lost 0 bases, and 16 bases lay in between. The CDR3 sequence is CASFIPAWDQETQYF. CDR3 sequence (DNA): TGTGCCAGCTTTATACCGGCTTGGGACCAAGAGACCCAGTACTTC.

V usage is TRBV11-2 and J usage is TRBJ2-7, with 8 bases aligning to TRBD2. V shed 4 bases and J 4 bases; nucleotides not matched to a gene: 12. CDR1 and CDR2 from the germline V gene are SGHAT and FQNNGV. The length of the CDR3 is 16 residues. The chain's CDR3 is CASSSRYAGGFYEQYF. The CDR3 bases are TGTGCCAGCAGCTCCCGCTACGCGGGAGGTTTTTACGAGCAGTACTTC.

This clone has a handful of counts. Other DNA sequences in this sample translate to the same CDR3. V usage is TRBV27 and J usage is TRBJ1-5, with a possible D match to TRBD1 (5 bases). V was trimmed by 3 bases and J by 2 bases, leaving 8 bases between them. The germline V gene has CDR1 MNHEY and CDR2 SMNVEV (reference sequence). This CDR3 region has 14 residues. CDR3: CASSFGRGNQPQHF. The CDR3 DNA reads as TGTGCCAGCAGTTTCGGCAGGGGCAATCAGCCCCAGCATTTT.

This rearrangement joins TRBV28 to TRBJ1-1, with 8 bases aligning to TRBD1. The CDR3 has 15 residues. Germline V gene lookup returns CDR1 MDHEN and CDR2 SYDVKM. Germline trimming cut 3 bases from V and 4 bases from J; bases unmatched to any gene: 7. DNA for the CDR3: TGTGCCAGCAGTTTGCCTTGGACAGGGAGCACTGAAGCTTTCTTT. It codes for CASSLPWTGSTEAFF. The full variable domain, with the rest looked up from reference TRBV28 and TRBJ1-1, is DVKVTQSSRYLVKRTGEKVFLECVQDMDHENMFWYRQDPGLGLRLIYFSYDVKMKEKGDIPEGYSVSREKKERFSLILESASTNQTSMYLCASSLPWTGSTEAFFGQGTRLTVV.

The V gene is TRBV5-4, the J gene TRBJ2-7, with 10 positions matching TRBD1. The V segment lost 6 bases and the J segment 4 bases; nucleotides outside the gene matches: 7. CDR1 SGHNT and CDR2 YYREEE come from the germline V gene (reference sequence). The CDR3 loop spans 14 amino acids. CDR3 sequence (DNA): TGTGCCAGCACCGGGACAGGGGTTGTGTACGAGCAGTACTTC. This gives the protein CASTGTGVVYEQYF.